The 30 T cell receptor beta chains in this list originate from one sample, sequenced in a study of siplizumab effects on memory and regulatory T cells (dated 2019 in TCRdb). The library was built by means of the immunoSEQ multiplex PCR assay. TCRdb took this table from immuneACCESS and kept in-frame rearrangements with V and J called. Such tables lack part of the clones; where checked against another copy, unresolved V genes explain under half of the gap, and the rest is unexplained. A total of around 100,000 clones appear in this sample, about nine tenths of them only once. The ten largest account for roughly 0.15% of the sample. The sample comprised CD4+ T cells sorted from blood. The receptors derive from a human donor in good health.

This sequence joins TRBV19 and TRBJ1-4, with TRBD1 matching over 7 bases. Germline V lookup: CDR1 LNHDA, CDR2 SQIVND (reference sequence). Unmatched junction bases numbered 6, after V lost 9 bases and J lost 5 bases. This CDR3 spans 13 amino acids. CDR3 DNA: TGTGCCAGCGCCGACAGGGCAAATGAAAAACTGTTTTTT. Translation gives CASADRANEKLFF.

V is TRBV2 and J is TRBJ2-7, with D maybe TRBD2 (5 bases). Per germline, CDR1 SNHLY and CDR2 FYNNEI. V was pared by 6 bases and J by 3 bases, with 18 bases between. The CDR3 totals 15 residues. The CDR3: CASSVRLATIYEQYF. Here the CDR3 DNA reads TGTGCCAGCAGCGTACGACTCGCGACTATCTACGAGCAGTACTTC.

This clone was observed once. J is TRBJ1-2 and V is TRBV11-2; D call uncertain. The CDR3 has 13 residues. Trimming took 0 bases from V and 1 from J, leaving 3 bases between them. Germline CDR1 reads SGHAT; CDR2 reads FQNNGV. The CDR3 nucleotides read TGTGCCAGCAGCTTAGACAGTAACTATGGCTACACCTTC. Protein: CASSLDSNYGYTF.

This chain links TRBV5-1 with TRBJ1-5; unclear D gene. Germline V CDR1 and CDR2: SGHRS, YFSETQ. This CDR3 contains 15 residues. V lost 1 base to trimming and J lost 0 bases, with 8 bases between them. The CDR3 nucleotides read TGCGCCAGCAGCTTGTCGGCAGGTAGCAATCAGCCCCAGCATTTT. Its translation is CASSLSAGSNQPQHF.

The J gene is TRBJ1-4, the V gene TRBV9, with D unresolved. CDR3 length: 13 residues. Germline V lookup: CDR1 SGDLS, CDR2 YYNGEE. Deletions cut 0 bases from V and 3 bases from J, with 3 bases between. CDR3 region: CASSVDSNEKLFF. CDR3 DNA sequence: TGTGCCAGCAGCGTAGACTCTAATGAAAAACTGTTTTTT.

The rearrangement joins TRBV29-1 to TRBJ1-1; TRBD1 is a possible D gene (5 bases). Trimming took 7 bases from V and 0 from J, leaving 12 bases between them. The CDR3 contains 13 residues. Germline V CDR1 and CDR2: SQVTM, ANQGSEA. CDR3 bases: TGCAGCGCCAAGACAGACCTGAACACTGAAGCTTTCTTT. Its translation: CSAKTDLNTEAFF.

The CDR3 DNA follows: TGTGCCAGCTCACCAAATCGCCACTCCTACGAGCAGTACTTC. Translated: CASSPNRHSYEQYF. The rearrangement links TRBV18 to TRBJ2-7; D not resolved. Trimming left V 2 bases short and J 0 bases short, with 8 bases between. The V gene's germline CDR1 is KGHSH and CDR2 LQKENI. This CDR3 has 14 residues.

Only a few counts were recorded for this clone. The V call is TRBV7-6, the J call TRBJ1-2; 7 nucleotides match TRBD1. V was clipped by 5 bases and J by 6 bases; unmatched bases: 6. Germline V gene sequence: CDR1 SGHVS, CDR2 FNYEAQ. The CDR3 is made up of 13 amino acids. The CDR3 sequence is CASSNEQGNGYTF. The CDR3 DNA reads as TGTGCCAGCAGCAACGAACAGGGGAATGGCTACACCTTC.

This clone was seen more than once but under ten times. The chain links TRBV5-4 to TRBJ1-2; 10 bases align to TRBD1. V was clipped by 5 bases and J by 4 bases; unmatched bases: 8. Germline CDR1 SGHNT, CDR2 YYREEE (reference sequence). The CDR3 is 15 amino acids. This chain's CDR3 is CASSSGQGVFYGYTF. CDR3 in DNA: TGTGCCAGCAGTTCCGGACAGGGGGTGTTCTATGGCTACACCTTC.

This chain links TRBV19 with TRBJ1-2; 9 nucleotides agree with TRBD1. The CDR3 extends over 13 amino acids. The V segment lost 5 bases and the J segment 8 bases; nucleotides outside the gene matches: 6. CDR1 and CDR2 from the germline V gene are LNHDA and SQIVND (reference sequence). The CDR3 nucleotides read TGTGCCAGTAGTGGACAGGGGCCTAGGGGCTACACCTTC. This translates into CASSGQGPRGYTF.

In DNA, the CDR3 is TGTGCCAGCAGCGTGGGGACACGACTCAATGAGCAGTTCTTC. Its translation: CASSVGTRLNEQFF. The rearrangement uses TRBV9 and TRBJ2-1; possibly TRBD1 for D (6 bases). The CDR3 length is 14 residues. Germline V gene sequence: CDR1 SGDLS, CDR2 YYNGEE. With 2 bases removed from V and 6 bases from J, the gap between germline ends came to 12 bases.

V gene TRBV6-6 combines with J gene TRBJ2-3; D might be TRBD1 or TRBD2, each matching 6 bases. This CDR3 is built from 15 residues. CDR1 and CDR2 (germline): MNHNY, SVGAGI (reference sequence). V was shortened by 2 bases and J by 6 bases, with 15 bases between the two germline ends. The CDR3 sequence is CASSYHGEGGDTQYF. DNA for the CDR3: TGTGCCAGCAGTTACCACGGCGAGGGGGGCGATACGCAGTATTTT.

The J gene is TRBJ2-3, the V gene TRBV11-2; 7 bases fit TRBD1. The germline V gene has CDR1 SGHAT and CDR2 FQNNGV. V was pared by 2 bases and J by 5 bases, with 7 bases of the junction left unmatched. CDR3 length: 15 residues. The CDR3, as DNA: TGTGCCAGCAGCTTATACCAGGGGGTGGGAGATACGCAGTATTTT. This codes for CASSLYQGVGDTQYF.

The chain carries TRBV20-1 and TRBJ2-5; no clear D gene. This CDR3 has 10 amino acids. The ends were cut back, 6 bases at V and 5 bases at J, with 7 bases in the middle. Germline CDR1 is DFQATT and CDR2 is SNEGSKA (reference sequence). The chain's CDR3 is CSARTETQYF. The DNA for the CDR3 is TGCAGTGCAAGGACGGAGACCCAGTACTTC.

The CDR3, as DNA: TGTGCCAGCAGTTACCCGGACAGAACTGAAGCTTTCTTT. Translation: CASSYPDRTEAFF. The chain recombines TRBV6-5 with TRBJ1-1; TRBD1 is a possible D gene (6 bases). CDR3 size: 13 residues. Germline V lookup: CDR1 MNHEY, CDR2 SVGAGI. Trimming stripped 2 bases from V and 5 bases from J, with 9 bases between.

The chain has TRBV5-6 and TRBJ2-5, with D possibly matching TRBD1 (6 bases). This CDR3 has 14 amino acids. Germline CDR1 is SGHDT and CDR2 is YYEEEE. Trimming pared 5 bases from V and 1 base from J, leaving 12 bases between. The CDR3 DNA reads as TGTGCCAGCAGGAGACAGGCGCCCCAAGAGACCCAGTACTTC. This codes for CASRRQAPQETQYF.

The chain carries TRBV18 and TRBJ2-1; a weak D match, TRBD2 (5 bases). Per the germline V gene, CDR1 is KGHSH and CDR2 is LQKENI. The CDR3 loop spans 13 amino acids. The V gene lost 6 bases and the J gene lost 8 bases, with 14 bases spanning the gap. The CDR3 here is CASSAPERYEQFF. For the CDR3, the DNA is TGTGCCAGCTCTGCTCCCGAGCGGTATGAGCAGTTCTTC.

The V call is TRBV7-9, the J call TRBJ1-2; maybe TRBD1 (6 bases). CDR1 SEHNR and CDR2 FQNEAQ come from the germline V gene (reference sequence). V dropped 7 bases and J dropped 4 bases, with 19 bases sitting between them. This CDR3 is built from 15 residues. The CDR3 coding sequence is TGTGCCAGCACCCGAGGGGACACAGATTCCTATGGCTACACCTTC. It encodes CASTRGDTDSYGYTF.

The J gene is TRBJ2-2, the V gene TRBV14; tentative D call: TRBD1 (5 bases). Trimming took 7 bases from V and 5 from J, leaving 20 bases between them. The CDR3 is made up of 16 amino acids. The V gene's germline CDR1 is SGHDN and CDR2 FVKESK. The CDR3 loop reads CASKLTQGERTGELFF. As DNA, the CDR3 is TGTGCCAGCAAACTAACTCAAGGGGAACGGACCGGGGAGCTGTTTTTT.

The chain is built from TRBV15 and TRBJ2-7; D gene unclear. This CDR3 contains 16 residues. Germline V gene sequence: CDR1 LNHNV, CDR2 YYDKDF (reference sequence). The V and J ends lost 0 bases and 0 bases respectively, with 12 bases between them. CDR3 sequence (DNA): TGTGCCACCAGCAGAGATCGATGGGGTAGCTCCTACGAGCAGTACTTC. Residues: CATSRDRWGSSYEQYF.

The rearrangement uses TRBV14 and TRBJ2-7, with D tentatively TRBD1 (6 bases). Per germline, CDR1 SGHDN and CDR2 FVKESK. The CDR3 contains 15 residues. Trimming took off 0 bases at V and 3 bases at J, with 12 bases between the two ends. Here the CDR3 reads CASSQDRVGGYEQYF. Here the CDR3 DNA reads TGTGCCAGCAGCCAAGACAGGGTAGGGGGCTACGAGCAGTACTTC.

There are a few counts of this clone. The chain employs TRBV5-1 and TRBJ1-3; possible D gene TRBD1, 6 bases. The germline V gene encodes CDR1 SGHRS and CDR2 YFSETQ. V dropped 1 base and J dropped 4 bases, with 12 bases sitting between them. CDR3 length: 15 amino acids. This chain's CDR3 is CASSLPRGEGNTIYF. CDR3 in DNA: TGCGCCAGCAGCTTGCCCAGGGGAGAAGGAAACACCATATATTTT.

This sequence joins TRBV12-5 and TRBJ2-1, with 7 bases lining up with TRBD2. J was trimmed by 4 bases and V by 7 bases; bases with no gene match: 7. Germline V lookup: CDR1 LGHNT, CDR2 FRNRAP. The CDR3 consists of 14 residues. The CDR3 region is CASAPNGGYNEQFF. In DNA form, the CDR3 reads TGTGCTAGTGCCCCGAACGGGGGGTACAATGAGCAGTTCTTC.

The V call is TRBV18, the J call TRBJ2-5; 12 bases line up with TRBD2. J was trimmed by 0 bases and V by 5 bases; bases with no gene match: 7. This CDR3 is built from 17 residues. Germline-derived CDR1 and CDR2 are KGHSH and LQKENI. The CDR3 coding sequence is TGTGCCAGCTCAAGATTCACTAGCGGGGGGCACCAAGAGACCCAGTACTTC. This encodes CASSRFTSGGHQETQYF.

The chain links TRBV28 to TRBJ2-7; possibly TRBD2 for D (6 bases). This CDR3 has 13 amino acids. CDR1 is MDHEN and CDR2 is SYDVKM in the germline V gene. V lost 3 bases, J lost 2 bases, and 8 bases lay in between. CDR3 in DNA: TGTGCCAGCAGTTTGGGGGGTCCCTACGAGCAGTACTTC. Translated, it gives CASSLGGPYEQYF.

This chain joins TRBV12-5 and TRBJ2-7, with 8 bases that match TRBD1. Looked up from germline, CDR1 is LGHNT and CDR2 is FRNRAP. The CDR3 totals 13 residues. V lost 7 bases and J lost 6; bases outside the gene matches: 8. The CDR3 loop is CASASTGVGEQYF. The DNA of the CDR3 is TGTGCTAGTGCTTCGACAGGGGTTGGCGAGCAGTACTTC.

DNA for the CDR3: TGTCCTGGGAGCCCTCGACAGGGCCGGGCTGAAAAACTGTTTTTT. It translates to CPGSPRQGRAEKLFF. The gene calls are TRBV22-1 and TRBJ1-4; no DNA check was done on the table's D call, TRBD1. TRBV22-1 is reported as a pseudogene. The length of the CDR3 is 15 residues.

CDR3 in DNA: TGTGCCAGCAGCTCCCGGGAGGCTTCACCCCTCCACTTT. It yields the protein CASSSREASPLHF. This chain joins TRBV7-2 and TRBJ1-6; D gene unclear. V lost 4 bases and J 9 bases, leaving 10 bases between the germline ends. Germline V lookup: CDR1 SGHTA, CDR2 FQGNSA. CDR3 length equals 13 residues. The full variable domain, with the rest looked up from reference TRBV7-2 and TRBJ1-6, is GAGVSQSPSNKVTEKGKDVELRCDPISGHTALYWYRQSLGQGLEFLIYFQGNSAPDKSGLPSDRFSAERTGGSVSTLTIQRTQQEDSAVYLCASSSREASPLHFGNGTRLTVT.

V gene TRBV19 combines with J gene TRBJ2-1, with D unclear. Trimming removed 3 bases at V and 6 bases at J, with 15 bases between. The germline V gene encodes CDR1 LNHDA and CDR2 SQIVND (reference sequence). CDR3 length: 15 residues. CDR3 loop: CASSILPRQGNEQFF. DNA of the CDR3: TGTGCCAGTAGTATCCTCCCTCGACAAGGCAATGAGCAGTTCTTC.

The CDR3: CASSQIRGADTQYF. CDR3 nucleotides: TGTGCCAGCAGCCAAATAAGGGGGGCAGATACGCAGTATTTT. The chain combines TRBV7-3 with TRBJ2-3; D possibly matches TRBD1 or TRBD2 (6 bases each). Germline CDR1 is SGHTA and CDR2 is FQGTGA. Trimming left V 5 bases short and J 4 bases short, with 13 bases between. The CDR3 runs 14 residues.